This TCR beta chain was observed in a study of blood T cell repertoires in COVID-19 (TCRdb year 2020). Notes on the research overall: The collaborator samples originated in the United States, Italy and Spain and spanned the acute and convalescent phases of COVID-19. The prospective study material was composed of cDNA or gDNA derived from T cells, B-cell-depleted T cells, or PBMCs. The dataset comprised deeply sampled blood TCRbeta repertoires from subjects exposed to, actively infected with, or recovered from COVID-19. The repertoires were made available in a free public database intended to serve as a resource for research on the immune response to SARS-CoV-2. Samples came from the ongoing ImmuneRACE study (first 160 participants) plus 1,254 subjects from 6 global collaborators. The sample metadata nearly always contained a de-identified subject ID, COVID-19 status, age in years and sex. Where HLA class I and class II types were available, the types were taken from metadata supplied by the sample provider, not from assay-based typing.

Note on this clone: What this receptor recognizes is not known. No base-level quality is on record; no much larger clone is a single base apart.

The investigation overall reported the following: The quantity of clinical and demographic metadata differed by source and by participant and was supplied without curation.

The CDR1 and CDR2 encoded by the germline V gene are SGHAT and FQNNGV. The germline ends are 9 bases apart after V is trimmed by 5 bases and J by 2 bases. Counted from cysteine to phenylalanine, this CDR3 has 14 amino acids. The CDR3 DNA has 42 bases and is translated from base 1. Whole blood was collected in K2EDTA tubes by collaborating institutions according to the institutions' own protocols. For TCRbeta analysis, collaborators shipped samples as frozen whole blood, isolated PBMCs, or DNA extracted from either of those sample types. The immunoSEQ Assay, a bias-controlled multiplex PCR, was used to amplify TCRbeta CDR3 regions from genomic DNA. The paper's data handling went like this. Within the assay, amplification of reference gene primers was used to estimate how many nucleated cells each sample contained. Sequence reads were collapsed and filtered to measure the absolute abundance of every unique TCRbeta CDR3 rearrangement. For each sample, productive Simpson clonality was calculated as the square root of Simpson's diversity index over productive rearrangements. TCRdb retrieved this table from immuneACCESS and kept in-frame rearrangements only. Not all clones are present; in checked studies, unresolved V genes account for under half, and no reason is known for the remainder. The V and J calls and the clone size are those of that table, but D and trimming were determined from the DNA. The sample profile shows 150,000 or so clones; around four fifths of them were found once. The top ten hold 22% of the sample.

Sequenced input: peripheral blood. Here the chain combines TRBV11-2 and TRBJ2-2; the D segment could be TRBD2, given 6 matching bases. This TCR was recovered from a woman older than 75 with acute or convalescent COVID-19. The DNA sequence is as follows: TGTGCCAGCAGCCCGGGACTCAACACCGGGGAGCTGTTTTTT. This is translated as CASSPGLNTGELFF.